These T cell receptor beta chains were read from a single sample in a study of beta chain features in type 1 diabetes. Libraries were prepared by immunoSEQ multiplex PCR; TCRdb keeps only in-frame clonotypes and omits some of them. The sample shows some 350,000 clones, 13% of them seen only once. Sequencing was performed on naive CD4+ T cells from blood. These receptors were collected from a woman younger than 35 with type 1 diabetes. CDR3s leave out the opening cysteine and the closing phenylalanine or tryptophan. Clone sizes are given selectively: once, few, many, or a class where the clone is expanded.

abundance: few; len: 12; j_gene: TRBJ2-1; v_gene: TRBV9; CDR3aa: ASSVDGGLKEQF
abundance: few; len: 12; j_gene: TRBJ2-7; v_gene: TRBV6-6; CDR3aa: ASSYREGVNEQY
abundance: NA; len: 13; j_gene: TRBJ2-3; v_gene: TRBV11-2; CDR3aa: ASSLGNSGRDTQY
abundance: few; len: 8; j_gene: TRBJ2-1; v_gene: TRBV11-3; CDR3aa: ASSKTEQF
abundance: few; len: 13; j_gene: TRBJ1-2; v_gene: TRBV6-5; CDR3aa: ASSYGTDSPYGYT
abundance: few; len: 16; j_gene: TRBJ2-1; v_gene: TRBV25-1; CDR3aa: ASSEKIEAGLSNNEQF
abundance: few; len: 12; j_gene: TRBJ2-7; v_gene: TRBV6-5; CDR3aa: ASSAGTSDYEQY
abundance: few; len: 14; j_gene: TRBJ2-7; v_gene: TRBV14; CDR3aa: ASSTIRTSGRDEQY
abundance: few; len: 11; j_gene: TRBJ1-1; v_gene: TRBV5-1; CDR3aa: ASSLRENTEAF
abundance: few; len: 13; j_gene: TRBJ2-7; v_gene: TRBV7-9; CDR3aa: ASSWGGQVNYEQY
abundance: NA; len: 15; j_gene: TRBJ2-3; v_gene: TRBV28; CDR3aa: ASSFRASGASTDTQY
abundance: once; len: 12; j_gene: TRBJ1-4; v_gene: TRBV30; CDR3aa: AWRAEPGGEKLF
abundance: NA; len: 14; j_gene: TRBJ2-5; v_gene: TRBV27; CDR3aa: ASRGIYGTNQETQY
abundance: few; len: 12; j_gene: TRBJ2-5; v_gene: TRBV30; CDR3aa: AWSVIRGGETQY
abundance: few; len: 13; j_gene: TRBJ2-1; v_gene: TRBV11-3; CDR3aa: ASSFAGVRYNEQF
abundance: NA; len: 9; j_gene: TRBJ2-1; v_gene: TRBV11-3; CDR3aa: ATWGGNEQF
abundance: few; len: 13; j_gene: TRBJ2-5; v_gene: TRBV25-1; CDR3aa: ASSELAEYQETQY
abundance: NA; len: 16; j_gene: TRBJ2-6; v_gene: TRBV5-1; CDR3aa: ASSLWGGQSSGANVLT